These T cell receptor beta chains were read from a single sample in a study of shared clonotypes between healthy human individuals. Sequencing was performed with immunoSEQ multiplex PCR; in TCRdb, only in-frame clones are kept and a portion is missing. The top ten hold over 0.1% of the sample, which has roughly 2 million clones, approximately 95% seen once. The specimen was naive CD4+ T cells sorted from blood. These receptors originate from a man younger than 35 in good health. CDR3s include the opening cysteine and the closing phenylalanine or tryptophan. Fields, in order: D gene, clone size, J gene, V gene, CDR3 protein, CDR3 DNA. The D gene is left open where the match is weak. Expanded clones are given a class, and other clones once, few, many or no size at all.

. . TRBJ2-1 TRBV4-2 CASSQRLGSYNEQFF TGTGCCAGCAGCCAAAGACTAGGATCCTACAATGAGCAGTTCTTC
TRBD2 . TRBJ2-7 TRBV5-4 CASRAGLAGPYEQYF TGTGCCAGCAGGGCGGGACTAGCGGGGCCGTACGAGCAGTACTTC
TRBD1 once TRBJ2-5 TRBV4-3 CASSQDRGPETQYF TGCGCCAGCAGCCAAGACAGGGGGCCGGAGACCCAGTACTTC
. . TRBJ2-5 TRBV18 CASSPLRTEETQYF TGTGCCAGCTCACCACTGAGGACAGAAGAGACCCAGTACTTC
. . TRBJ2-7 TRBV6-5 CASSYSIDGYEQYF TGTGCCAGCAGTTACTCAATCGACGGCTACGAGCAGTACTTC
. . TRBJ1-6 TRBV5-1 CASSFSSVSSYNSPLHF TGCGCCAGCAGCTTCTCTTCCGTAAGCTCCTATAATTCACCCCTCCACTTT
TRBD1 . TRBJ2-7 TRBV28 CASNRQGVIYEQYF TGTGCCAGCAATCGACAGGGGGTGATCTACGAGCAGTACTTC
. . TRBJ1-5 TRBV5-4 CASSPGVGNQPQHF TGTGCCAGCAGCCCAGGGGTTGGCAATCAGCCCCAGCATTTT
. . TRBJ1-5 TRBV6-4 CASSTDSNQPQHF TGTGCCAGTTCGACGGATAGCAATCAGCCCCAGCATTTT
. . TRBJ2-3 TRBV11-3 CASSHQRAGPDTQYF TGTGCCAGCAGCCATCAGCGGGCCGGCCCAGATACGCAGTATTTT
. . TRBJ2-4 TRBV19 CASSIDRTVAKNIQYF TGTGCCAGTAGTATAGATAGAACAGTAGCCAAAAACATTCAGTACTTC
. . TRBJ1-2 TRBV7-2 CASSYSTGNYGYTF TGTGCCAGCAGCTATTCAACAGGAAACTATGGCTACACCTTC
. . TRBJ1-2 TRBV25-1 CASSESWRAGYTF TGTGCCAGCAGTGAATCTTGGAGGGCCGGCTACACCTTC